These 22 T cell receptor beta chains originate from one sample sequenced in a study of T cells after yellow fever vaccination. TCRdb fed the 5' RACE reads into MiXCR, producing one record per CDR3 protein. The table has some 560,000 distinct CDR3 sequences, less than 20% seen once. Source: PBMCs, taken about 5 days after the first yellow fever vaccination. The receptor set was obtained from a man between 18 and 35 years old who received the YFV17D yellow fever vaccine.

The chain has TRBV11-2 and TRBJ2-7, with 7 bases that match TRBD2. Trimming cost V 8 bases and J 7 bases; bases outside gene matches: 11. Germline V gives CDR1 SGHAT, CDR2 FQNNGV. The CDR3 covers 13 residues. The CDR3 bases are TGTGCCAGCCTTTCAGGACTAGGTGGAGAGCAGTACTTC. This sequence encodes CASLSGLGGEQYF.

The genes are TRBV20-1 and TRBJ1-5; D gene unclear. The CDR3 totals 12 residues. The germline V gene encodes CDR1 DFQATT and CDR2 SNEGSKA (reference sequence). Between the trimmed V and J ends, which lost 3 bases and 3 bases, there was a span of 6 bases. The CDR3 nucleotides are TGCAGTGCTAGGAACCTCAATCAGCCCCAGCATTTT. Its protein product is CSARNLNQPQHF.

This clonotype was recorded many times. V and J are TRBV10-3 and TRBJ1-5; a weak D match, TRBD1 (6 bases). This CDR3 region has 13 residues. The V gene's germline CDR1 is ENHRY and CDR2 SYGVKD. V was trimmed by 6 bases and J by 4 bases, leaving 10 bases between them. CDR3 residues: CAIRQGPNQPQHF. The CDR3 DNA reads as TGTGCCATCAGACAGGGCCCTAATCAGCCCCAGCATTTT.

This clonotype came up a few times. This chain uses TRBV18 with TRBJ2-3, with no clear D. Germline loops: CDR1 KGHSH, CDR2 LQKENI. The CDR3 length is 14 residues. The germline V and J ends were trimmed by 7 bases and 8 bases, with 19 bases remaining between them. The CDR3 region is CASFRTPDAVTQYF. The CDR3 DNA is TGTGCCAGCTTCAGGACCCCAGACGCAGTTACGCAGTATTTT.

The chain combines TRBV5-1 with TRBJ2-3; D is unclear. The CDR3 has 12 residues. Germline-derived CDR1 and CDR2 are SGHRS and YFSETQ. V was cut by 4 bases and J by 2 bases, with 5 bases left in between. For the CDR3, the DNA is TGCGCCAGCAGCACCGACACAGATACGCAGTATTTT. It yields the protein CASSTDTDTQYF.

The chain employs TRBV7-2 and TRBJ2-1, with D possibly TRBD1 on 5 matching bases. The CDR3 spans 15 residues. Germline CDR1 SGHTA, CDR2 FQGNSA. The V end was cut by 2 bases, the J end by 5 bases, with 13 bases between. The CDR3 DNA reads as TGTGCCAGCAGCTTACAGTCGCAGGGTGACAATGAGCAGTTCTTC. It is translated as CASSLQSQGDNEQFF.

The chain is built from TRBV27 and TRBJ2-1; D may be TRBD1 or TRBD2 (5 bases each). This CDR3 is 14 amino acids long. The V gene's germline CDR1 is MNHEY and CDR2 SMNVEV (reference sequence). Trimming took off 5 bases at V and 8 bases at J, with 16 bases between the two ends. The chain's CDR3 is CASSPLYRDDEQFF. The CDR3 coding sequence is TGTGCCAGCAGTCCCCTTTATAGGGACGATGAGCAGTTCTTC.

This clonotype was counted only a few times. The CDR3 spells CASSTAGITEAFF. The CDR3 nucleotides read TGTGCCAGCAGTACGGCTGGGATCACTGAAGCTTTCTTT. The chain has TRBV27 and TRBJ1-1; no firm D call. Trimming took 5 bases from V and 4 from J, leaving 11 bases between them. Per the germline V gene, CDR1 is MNHEY and CDR2 is SMNVEV (reference sequence). This CDR3 contains 13 residues.

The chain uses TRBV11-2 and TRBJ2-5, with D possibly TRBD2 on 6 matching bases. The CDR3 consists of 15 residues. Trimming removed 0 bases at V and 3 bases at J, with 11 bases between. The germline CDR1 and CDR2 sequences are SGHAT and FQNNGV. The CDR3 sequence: CASSLDRRGKETQYF. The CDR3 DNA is TGTGCCAGCAGCTTAGATCGGAGGGGAAAAGAGACCCAGTACTTC.

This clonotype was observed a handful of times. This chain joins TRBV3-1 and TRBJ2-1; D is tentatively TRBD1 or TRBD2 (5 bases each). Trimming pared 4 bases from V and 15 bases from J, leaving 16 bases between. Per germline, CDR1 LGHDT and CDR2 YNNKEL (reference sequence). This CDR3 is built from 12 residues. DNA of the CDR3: TGTGCCAGCAGCCTCAACCCCGGGGCCCCGTTCTTC. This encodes CASSLNPGAPFF.

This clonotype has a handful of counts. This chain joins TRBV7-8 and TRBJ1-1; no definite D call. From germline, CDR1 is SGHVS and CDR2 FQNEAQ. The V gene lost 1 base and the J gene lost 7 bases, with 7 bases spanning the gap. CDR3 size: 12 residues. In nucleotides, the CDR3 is TGTGCCAGCAGCTTAGACGCGCTTGAAGCTTTCTTT. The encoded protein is CASSLDALEAFF.

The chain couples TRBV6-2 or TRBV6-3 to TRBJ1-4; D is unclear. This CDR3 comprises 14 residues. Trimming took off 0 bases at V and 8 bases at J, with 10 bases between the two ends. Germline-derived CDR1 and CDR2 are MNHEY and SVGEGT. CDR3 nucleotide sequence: TGTGCCAGCAGTTACTCGAACCCGGCGGAAAAACTGTTTTTT. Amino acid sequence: CASSYSNPAEKLFF.

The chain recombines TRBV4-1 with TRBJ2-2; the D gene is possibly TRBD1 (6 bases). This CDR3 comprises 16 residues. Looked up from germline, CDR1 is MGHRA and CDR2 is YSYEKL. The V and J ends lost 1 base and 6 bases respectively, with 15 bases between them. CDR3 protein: CASSQVGAIKAGELFF. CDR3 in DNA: TGCGCCAGCAGCCAAGTGGGGGCGATCAAGGCCGGGGAGCTGTTTTTT.

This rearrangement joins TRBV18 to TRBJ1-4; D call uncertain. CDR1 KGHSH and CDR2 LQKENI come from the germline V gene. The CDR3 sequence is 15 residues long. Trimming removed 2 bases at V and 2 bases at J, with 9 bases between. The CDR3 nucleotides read TGTGCCAGCTCACCAAGGGATGCGACTAATGAAAAACTGTTTTTT. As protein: CASSPRDATNEKLFF.

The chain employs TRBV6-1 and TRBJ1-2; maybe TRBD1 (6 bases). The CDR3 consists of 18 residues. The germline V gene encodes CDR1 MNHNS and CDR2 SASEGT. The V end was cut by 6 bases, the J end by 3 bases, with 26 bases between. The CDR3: CASRTTGWSSVRDYGYTF. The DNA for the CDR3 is TGTGCCAGCAGAACCACAGGGTGGAGTTCTGTCCGGGACTATGGCTACACCTTC.

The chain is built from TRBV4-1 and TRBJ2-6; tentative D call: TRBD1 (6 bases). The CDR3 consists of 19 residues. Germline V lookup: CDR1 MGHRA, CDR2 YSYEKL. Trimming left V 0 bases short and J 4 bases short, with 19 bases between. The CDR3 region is CASSQDRTVPSTGANVLTF. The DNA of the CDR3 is TGCGCCAGCAGCCAAGATAGGACAGTTCCCTCTACGGGGGCCAACGTCCTGACTTTC.

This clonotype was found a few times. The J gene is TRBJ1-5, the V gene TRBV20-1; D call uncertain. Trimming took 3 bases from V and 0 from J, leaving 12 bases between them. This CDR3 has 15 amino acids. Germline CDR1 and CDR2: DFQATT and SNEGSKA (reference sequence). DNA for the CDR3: TGCAGTGCTAGGGCTAGCCATTATAGCAATCAGCCCCAGCATTTT. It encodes CSARASHYSNQPQHF.

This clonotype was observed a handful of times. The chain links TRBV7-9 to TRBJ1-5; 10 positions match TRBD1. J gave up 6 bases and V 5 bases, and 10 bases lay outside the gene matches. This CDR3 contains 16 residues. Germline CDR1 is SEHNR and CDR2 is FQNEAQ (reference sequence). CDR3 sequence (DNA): TGTGCCAGCAGCGTAACGACAGGGGGCCATATTCAGCCCCAGCATTTT. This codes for CASSVTTGGHIQPQHF.

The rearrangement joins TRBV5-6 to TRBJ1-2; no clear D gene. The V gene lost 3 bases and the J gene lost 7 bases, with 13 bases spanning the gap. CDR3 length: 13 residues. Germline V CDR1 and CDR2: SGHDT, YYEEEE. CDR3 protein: CASSSPVAGGYTF. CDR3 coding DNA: TGTGCCAGCAGCTCCCCTGTGGCAGGTGGCTACACCTTC.

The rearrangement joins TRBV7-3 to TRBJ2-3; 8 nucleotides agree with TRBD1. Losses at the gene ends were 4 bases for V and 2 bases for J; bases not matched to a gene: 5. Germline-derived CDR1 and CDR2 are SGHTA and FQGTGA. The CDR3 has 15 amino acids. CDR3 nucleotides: TGTGCCAGCAGCTCGGGACAGGACATCACAGATACGCAGTATTTT. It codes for CASSSGQDITDTQYF.

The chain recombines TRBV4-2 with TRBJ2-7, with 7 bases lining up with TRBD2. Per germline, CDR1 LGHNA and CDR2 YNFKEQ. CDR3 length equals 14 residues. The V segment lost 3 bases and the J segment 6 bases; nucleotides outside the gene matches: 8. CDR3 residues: CASSQGGGSGEQYF. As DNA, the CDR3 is TGTGCCAGCAGCCAGGGGGGGGGGTCCGGCGAGCAGTACTTC.

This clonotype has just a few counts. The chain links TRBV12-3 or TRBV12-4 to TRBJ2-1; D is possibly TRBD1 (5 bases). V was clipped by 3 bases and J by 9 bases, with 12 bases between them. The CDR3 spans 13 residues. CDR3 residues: CASSFTQGSEQFF. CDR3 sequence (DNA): TGTGCCAGCAGTTTCACTCAGGGAAGTGAGCAGTTCTTC.